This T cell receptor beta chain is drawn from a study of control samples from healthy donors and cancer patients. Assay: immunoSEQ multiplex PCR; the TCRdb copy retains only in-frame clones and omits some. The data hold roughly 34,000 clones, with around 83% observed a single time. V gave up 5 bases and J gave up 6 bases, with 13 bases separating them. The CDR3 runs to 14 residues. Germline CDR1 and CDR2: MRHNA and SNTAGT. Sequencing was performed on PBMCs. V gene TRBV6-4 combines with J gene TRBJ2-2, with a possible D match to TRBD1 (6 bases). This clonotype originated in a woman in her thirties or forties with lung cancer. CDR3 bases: TGTGCCAGCAGTCCTGTGGGGGCGTCCGGGGAGCTGTTTTTT. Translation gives CASSPVGASGELFF.